These T cell receptor beta chains were read from a single sample in a study of blood T cell repertoires in COVID-19. Some clones are missing from TCRdb's copy, which holds only in-frame ones; the method was immunoSEQ multiplex PCR. The data contain about 210,000 clones, about 83% of them seen just once; the ten biggest clones take up roughly 2.7%. The source material was peripheral blood. These receptors originate from a middle-aged woman with active or convalescent COVID-19. CDR3s include the opening cysteine and the closing phenylalanine or tryptophan. The order of the fields is J gene, clone size, V gene, D gene, CDR3 protein, CDR3 DNA. A D gene is named only where the DNA matches it firmly. Size is omitted from some rows. Given values are once, few, many or a class for expanded clones.

J: TRBJ2-1
size: .
V: TRBV12-3/TRBV12-4
D: .
CDR3: CASRPRGNEQFF
DNA: TGTGCCAGCAGGCCTAGAGGAAATGAGCAGTTCTTC

J: TRBJ2-2
size: .
V: TRBV14
D: TRBD2
CDR3: CASSQEASAGVHTGELFF
DNA: TGTGCCAGCAGCCAAGAGGCCTCAGCGGGAGTTCACACCGGGGAGCTGTTTTTT

J: TRBJ1-1
size: .
V: TRBV6-5
D: .
CDR3: CASLYRDTAEAFF
DNA: TGTGCCAGTTTATACAGGGATACGGCTGAAGCTTTCTTT

J: TRBJ1-4
size: .
V: TRBV5-8
D: TRBD1
CDR3: CASSQTGGTREKLFF
DNA: TGTGCCAGCAGCCAAACAGGGGGTACTCGAGAAAAACTGTTTTTT

J: TRBJ2-7
size: .
V: TRBV24-1
D: TRBD2
CDR3: CATSTSGYEQYF
DNA: TGTGCCACCAGTACTAGCGGCTACGAGCAGTACTTC

J: TRBJ1-3
size: few
V: TRBV7-9
D: .
CDR3: CASSLSVTHTIYF
DNA: TGTGCCAGCAGCTTAAGCGTCACTCACACCATATATTTT

J: TRBJ2-3
size: .
V: TRBV7-3
D: TRBD2
CDR3: CASSFGPREGRTDTQYF
DNA: TGTGCCAGCAGCTTTGGTCCGCGGGAGGGCCGCACAGATACGCAGTATTTT

J: TRBJ2-5
size: .
V: TRBV2
D: .
CDR3: CASRQGMQETQYF
DNA: TGTGCCAGCAGACAGGGCATGCAAGAGACCCAGTACTTC

J: TRBJ2-7
size: .
V: TRBV7-2
D: .
CDR3: CASSLEASSYEQYF
DNA: TGTGCCAGCAGCTTAGAAGCTAGCTCCTACGAGCAGTACTTC

J: TRBJ2-7
size: .
V: TRBV6-5
D: TRBD1
CDR3: CASSTQTGGTYEQYF
DNA: TGTGCCAGCAGTACCCAGACAGGGGGCACCTACGAGCAGTACTTC

J: TRBJ2-1
size: .
V: TRBV13
D: .
CDR3: CASSMREAYNEQFF
DNA: TGTGCCAGCAGTATGAGGGAAGCCTACAATGAGCAGTTCTTC

J: TRBJ1-3
size: .
V: TRBV7-7
D: .
CDR3: CASSPAGEGNTIYF
DNA: TGTGCTAGCAGCCCCGCAGGGGAAGGAAACACCATATATTTT

J: TRBJ2-5
size: .
V: TRBV5-5
D: TRBD1
CDR3: CASSFSGGETQYF
DNA: TGTGCCAGCAGCTTCTCAGGGGGCGAGACCCAGTACTTC

J: TRBJ1-2
size: .
V: TRBV27
D: TRBD1
CDR3: CASSYGQGVDGYTF
DNA: TGTGCCAGCAGTTACGGACAGGGGGTAGATGGCTACACCTTC

J: TRBJ2-7
size: .
V: TRBV6-5
D: .
CDR3: CASSYRGEQYF
DNA: TGTGCCAGCAGTTACAGGGGCGAGCAGTACTTC

J: TRBJ2-7
size: .
V: TRBV11-1
D: .
CDR3: CASSSGLETYEQYF
DNA: TGTGCCAGCAGCTCTGGACTGGAGACGTACGAGCAGTACTTC

J: TRBJ1-1
size: few
V: TRBV7-3
D: TRBD1
CDR3: CASSSTGGKDTEAFF
DNA: TGTGCCAGCAGCTCGACAGGGGGTAAGGACACTGAAGCTTTCTTT

J: TRBJ2-3
size: .
V: TRBV7-3
D: .
CDR3: CASSLFREDTQYF
DNA: TGTGCCAGCAGCTTATTCCGGGAAGATACGCAGTATTTT

J: TRBJ2-5
size: .
V: TRBV6-2/TRBV6-3
D: TRBD1
CDR3: CASSYSTGSRQETQYF
DNA: TGTGCCAGCAGTTACTCGACAGGGAGCCGCCAAGAGACCCAGTACTTC

J: TRBJ1-3
size: once
V: TRBV5-1
D: TRBD1
CDR3: CASSLGTGTGNTIYF
DNA: TGCGCCAGCAGCCTTGGGACAGGCACTGGAAACACCATATATTTT

J: TRBJ1-1
size: .
V: TRBV7-9
D: .
CDR3: CASRPAVMNTEAFF
DNA: TGTGCCAGCAGACCGGCGGTGATGAACACTGAAGCTTTCTTT

J: TRBJ1-1
size: .
V: TRBV6-2/TRBV6-3
D: .
CDR3: CASSYRQGLVTEAFF
DNA: TGTGCCAGCAGTTACCGGCAGGGTTTAGTCACTGAAGCTTTCTTT